This T cell receptor (beta chain) was retrieved from a study of T-cell memory formation after mild COVID-19 (dated by TCRdb to about 2021). For the wider study: Most TCR sequence clusters were specific to one of the two donors. In a couple of donors, T-cell clones that expanded and contracted after mild COVID-19 were tracked by sequencing TCRalpha and TCRbeta repertoires over time. The cohort comprised two young, previously healthy adult volunteers, one female and one male.

Reads for this sample came from an Illumina NovaSeq 6000. Using 5'RACE with constant-segment primers, TCRalpha and TCRbeta cDNA libraries were constructed, with sample barcodes and unique molecular identifiers added in the process. RNA was extracted from every sample with Trizol reagent. Library amplification was performed in two PCR steps, and a second sample barcode and Illumina TruSeq adapters were introduced in the second step. The libraries were sequenced on an Illumina NovaSeq using 2 x 150 bp paired-end reads. Per the source publication's procedure: With migec v1.2.7, reads were demultiplexed and then collapsed into UMI-guided consensus sequences. Using mixcr v2.1.11, the UMI consensuses were aligned to TRA and TRB V and J templates and assembled into clonotypes. Expanded or contracted clonotypes were those called significant by both edgeR and NoisET, with noise models trained on biological replicates. For edgeR calls, the thresholds were a false discovery rate-adjusted p below 0.01 and a log2 fold-change of 1. As an exploratory analysis of dynamics, max-normalized trajectories of the 1000 most abundant clonotypes were examined with PCA combined with hierarchical clustering. Separately sequenced CD4+ and CD8+ repertoires were used to assign a CD4 or CD8 phenotype to each responding clone. TCRdb trimmed public reads at Q25 via fastp, called clones via MiXCR and kept in-frame beta chains. Entries are consolidated by CDR3 protein sequence, retaining the most common genes and DNA. The V and J calls here are based on TCRdb, not the publication. A total of approximately 290,000 distinct CDR3 sequences appear in this sample, approximately 20% of them only once. More than 20% of the sample is in the top ten clones.

The V and J ends are trimmed by 6 bases and 0 bases, leaving 19 bases between them. CDR1 is given as SQVTM and CDR2 as ANQGSEA, both from the germline V gene. The CDR3 holds 16 amino acids from the cysteine to the phenylalanine. Of the read, only the CDR3 DNA is kept; its 48 bases are in frame from base 1. Results the study describes overall, beyond this receptor: Whether the second-wave clones peaking on day 37 were SARS-CoV-2 specific was not confirmed. From day 15 to 85, contracting clones showed balanced CD4/CD8 phenotypes, whereas a second wave of clones that expanded from day 15 to 37 leaned towards CD4+. Contracting CD4+ clones were located mainly in the CM and EM memory subsets, whereas CD8+ clones were found to be enriched in EMRA. The study included only a couple of mild cases, and larger cohorts that include severe cases with pre-infection samples were judged to be necessary. The detection of some responding clones in pre-infection memory suggests that pre-existing cross-reactive memory T cells joined the SARS-CoV-2 response.

The sample holds a few counts of this clonotype. Its antigen is unknown. Base qualities are not provided; no much larger clone lies one nucleotide away. PBMCs were isolated by Ficoll-Paque density gradient centrifugation. Sequences were obtained from PBMCs or a T cell subset sorted from them (not recorded which). The TCR sequence derives from a man aged 18 to 35 who had mild COVID-19 (a few samples of this study predate the infection). The sample titles of this study are shuffled in the database, so cell type and time point are left out; the donor was told from shared clones. The chain uses TRBV29-1 and TRBJ2-3; TRBD2 could be the D gene, as 6 bases match. The CDR3 region: CSVAGTGVESTDTQYF. The DNA is TGCAGCGTAGCCGGGACTGGCGTTGAAAGCACAGATACGCAGTATTTT.